Below, 9 T cell receptor beta chains from the same sample are listed, as sequenced in a study of identifying expanded T cells in peripheral blood. Assay used: immunoSEQ multiplex PCR; TCRdb lists only in-frame clones, some missing. The sample holds around 100,000 clones, approximately 89% seen once. Sequenced material: blood. These receptor sequences come from a person aged 18-70 years in good health.

V gene TRBV4-1 combines with J gene TRBJ2-3; TRBD1 might be the D (6 bases). CDR1 and CDR2 from the germline V gene are MGHRA and YSYEKL. The length of the CDR3 is 15 residues. V lost 3 bases, J lost 0 bases, and 10 bases lay in between. The DNA for the CDR3 is TGCGCCAGCAGCCAGGGGGCTCCTAGCACAGATACGCAGTATTTT. Translated, it gives CASSQGAPSTDTQYF.

This sequence joins TRBV5-6 and TRBJ1-5; a possible D gene is TRBD1 (6 bases). This CDR3 spans 12 amino acids. V dropped 5 bases and J dropped 9 bases, with 12 bases sitting between them. Germline CDR1 and CDR2: SGHDT and YYEEEE. The CDR3 bases are TGTGCCAGCAGTTGGGGGGCGACGCCCCAGCATTTT. This codes for CASSWGATPQHF.

The chain couples TRBV9 to TRBJ1-3, with a tentative D call TRBD1 (6 bases). V shed 0 bases and J shed 0 bases, with 10 bases lying between them. This CDR3 contains 16 residues. CDR1 and CDR2 (germline): SGDLS, YYNGEE. CDR3 protein: CASSVATGSSGNTIYF. CDR3 nucleotide sequence: TGTGCCAGCAGCGTAGCTACAGGGAGCTCTGGAAACACCATATATTTT.

The genes are TRBV5-4 and TRBJ2-3, with D unresolved. V was cut by 2 bases and J by 0 bases, with 10 bases left in between. This CDR3 has 15 residues. Germline assignment: CDR1 SGHNT and CDR2 YYREEE (reference sequence). CDR3: CASSFTGVSTDTQYF. CDR3 DNA: TGTGCCAGCAGCTTCACTGGGGTTAGCACAGATACGCAGTATTTT.

CDR3 residues: CASSLGGRSQVANSPLHF. The CDR3 DNA sequence: TGTGCCAGCAGTTTAGGGGGGCGGAGCCAGGTGGCTAATTCACCCCTCCACTTT. The chain carries TRBV27 and TRBJ1-6; tentative D call: TRBD1 (6 bases). There are 18 residues in the CDR3. The V end was cut by 2 bases, the J end by 6 bases, with 20 bases between. The germline gives CDR1 MNHEY, CDR2 SMNVEV (reference sequence).

The J gene is TRBJ1-3, the V gene TRBV6-5; 10 nucleotides agree with TRBD1. Germline CDR1 and CDR2: MNHEY and SVGAGI. Unmatched junction bases numbered 10, after V lost 11 bases and J lost 3 bases. This CDR3 is built from 15 residues. In DNA, the CDR3 is TGTGCCGTCGCCCGGGACAGGGGAGGTGGAAACACCATATATTTT. Amino acids: CAVARDRGGGNTIYF.

The chain has TRBV4-2 and TRBJ1-1; weak D call: TRBD1 (6 bases). This CDR3 has 15 amino acids. Germline CDR1 and CDR2: LGHNA and YNFKEQ. The V gene lost 0 bases and the J gene lost 4 bases, with 12 bases spanning the gap. CDR3 residues: CASSQETGRRTEAFF. The CDR3 coding sequence is TGTGCCAGCAGCCAAGAAACAGGGAGACGCACTGAAGCTTTCTTT.

CDR3 in DNA: TGCGCCAGCAGCCAATCGGCGGGAGATATAGGTGAAAAACTGTTTTTT. This encodes CASSQSAGDIGEKLFF. The V gene is TRBV4-1, the J gene TRBJ1-4; D ambiguous. Germline assignment: CDR1 MGHRA and CDR2 YSYEKL. V was shortened by 2 bases and J by 7 bases, with 17 bases between the two germline ends. The CDR3 covers 16 residues.

V usage is TRBV5-1 and J usage is TRBJ1-1, with D tentatively TRBD1 (5 bases). Germline CDR1 SGHRS, CDR2 YFSETQ. This CDR3 has 15 amino acids. V dropped 3 bases and J dropped 2 bases, with 14 bases sitting between them. The CDR3 reads CASSYSGTANTEAFF. CDR3 bases: TGCGCCAGCAGCTATTCCGGGACCGCCAACACTGAAGCTTTCTTT.